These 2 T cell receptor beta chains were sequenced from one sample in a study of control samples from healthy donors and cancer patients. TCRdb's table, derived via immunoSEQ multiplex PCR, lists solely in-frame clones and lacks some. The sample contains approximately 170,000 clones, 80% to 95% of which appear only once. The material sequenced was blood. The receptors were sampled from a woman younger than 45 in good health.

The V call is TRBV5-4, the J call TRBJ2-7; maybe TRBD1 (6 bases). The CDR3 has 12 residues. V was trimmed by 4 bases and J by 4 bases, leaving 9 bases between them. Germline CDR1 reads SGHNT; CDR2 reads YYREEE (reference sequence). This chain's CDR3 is CASSPTGYEQYF. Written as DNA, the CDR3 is TGTGCCAGCAGCCCGACAGGTTACGAGCAGTACTTC.

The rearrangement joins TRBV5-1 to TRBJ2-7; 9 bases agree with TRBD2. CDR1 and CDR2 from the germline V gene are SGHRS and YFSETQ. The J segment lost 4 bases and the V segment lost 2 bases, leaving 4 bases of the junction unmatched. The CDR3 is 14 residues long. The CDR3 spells CASSFASGMYEQYF. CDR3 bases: TGCGCCAGCAGCTTCGCTAGCGGGATGTACGAGCAGTACTTC.